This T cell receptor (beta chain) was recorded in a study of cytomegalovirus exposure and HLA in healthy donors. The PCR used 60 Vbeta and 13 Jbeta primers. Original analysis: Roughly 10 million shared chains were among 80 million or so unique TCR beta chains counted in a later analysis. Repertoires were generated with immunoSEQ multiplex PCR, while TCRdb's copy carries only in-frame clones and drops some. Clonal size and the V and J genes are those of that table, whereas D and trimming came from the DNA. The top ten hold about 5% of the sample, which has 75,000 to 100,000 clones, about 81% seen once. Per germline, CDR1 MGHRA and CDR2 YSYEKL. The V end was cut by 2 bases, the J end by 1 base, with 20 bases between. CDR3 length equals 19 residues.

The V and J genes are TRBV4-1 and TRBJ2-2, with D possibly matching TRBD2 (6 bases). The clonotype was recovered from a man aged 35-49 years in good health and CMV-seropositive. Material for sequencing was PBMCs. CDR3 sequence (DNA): TGCGCCAGCAGCCAACGGCCCGGAGGGCCAGGGCTGAACACCGGGGAGCTGTTTTTT. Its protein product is CASSQRPGGPGLNTGELFF.